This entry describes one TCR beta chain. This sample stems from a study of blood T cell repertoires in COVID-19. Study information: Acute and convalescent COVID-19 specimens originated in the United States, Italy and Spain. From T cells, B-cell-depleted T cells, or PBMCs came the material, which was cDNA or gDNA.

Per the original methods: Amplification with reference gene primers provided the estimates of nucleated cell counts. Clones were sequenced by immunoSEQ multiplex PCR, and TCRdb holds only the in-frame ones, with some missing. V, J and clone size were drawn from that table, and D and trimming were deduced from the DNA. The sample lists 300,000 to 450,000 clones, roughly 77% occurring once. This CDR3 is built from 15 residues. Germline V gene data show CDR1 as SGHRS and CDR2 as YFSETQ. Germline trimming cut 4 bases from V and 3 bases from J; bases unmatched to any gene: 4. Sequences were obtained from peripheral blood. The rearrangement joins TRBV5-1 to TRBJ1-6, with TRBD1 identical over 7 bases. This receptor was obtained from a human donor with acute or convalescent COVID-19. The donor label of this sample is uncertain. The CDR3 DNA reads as TGCGCCAGCAGCCAGGGACAGATCTATAATTCACCCCTCCACTTT. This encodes CASSQGQIYNSPLHF.